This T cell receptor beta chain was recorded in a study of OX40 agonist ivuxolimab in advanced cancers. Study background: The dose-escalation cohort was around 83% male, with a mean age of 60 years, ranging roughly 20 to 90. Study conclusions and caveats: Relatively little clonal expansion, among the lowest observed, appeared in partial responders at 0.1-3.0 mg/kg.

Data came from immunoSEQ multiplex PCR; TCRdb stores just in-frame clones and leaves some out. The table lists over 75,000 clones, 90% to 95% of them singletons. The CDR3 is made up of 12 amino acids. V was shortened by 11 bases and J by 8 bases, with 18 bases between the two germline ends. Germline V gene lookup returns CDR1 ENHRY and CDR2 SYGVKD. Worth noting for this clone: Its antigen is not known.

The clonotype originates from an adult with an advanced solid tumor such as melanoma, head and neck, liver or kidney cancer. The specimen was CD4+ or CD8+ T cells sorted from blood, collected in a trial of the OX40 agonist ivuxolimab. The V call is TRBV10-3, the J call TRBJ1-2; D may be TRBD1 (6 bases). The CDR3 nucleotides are TGTGCCGCGTCGGGGGGGGCCGTGGGCTACACCTTC. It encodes CAASGGAVGYTF.